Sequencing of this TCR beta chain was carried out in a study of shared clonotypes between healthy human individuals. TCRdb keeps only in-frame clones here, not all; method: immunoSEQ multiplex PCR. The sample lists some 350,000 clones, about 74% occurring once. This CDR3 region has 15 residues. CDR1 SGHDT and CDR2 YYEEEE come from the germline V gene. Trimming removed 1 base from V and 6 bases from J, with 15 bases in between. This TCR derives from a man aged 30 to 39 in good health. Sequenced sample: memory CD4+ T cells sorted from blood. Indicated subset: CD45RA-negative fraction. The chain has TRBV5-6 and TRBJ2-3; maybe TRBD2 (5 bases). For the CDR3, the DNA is TGTGCCAGCAGCTTGAGGACCCCGGGAAGGGATACGCAGTATTTT. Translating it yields CASSLRTPGRDTQYF. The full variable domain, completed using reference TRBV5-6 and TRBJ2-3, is DAGVTQSPTHLIKTRGQQVTLRCSPKSGHDTVSWYQQALGQGPQFIFQYYEEEERQRGNFPDRFSGHQFPNYSSELNVNALLLGDSALYLCASSLRTPGRDTQYFGPGTRLTVL.